Below are 6 T cell receptor beta chains sequenced from a single sample in a study of T cell responses to AZD1222 COVID-19 vaccine (dated by TCRdb to 2020 to 2023). Libraries were made using the immunoSEQ multiplex PCR assay. The source is immuneACCESS, and TCRdb retained only in-frame sequences with V and J called. Part of the clones is not carried over; for the studies checked, unresolved V genes explain less than half of this, and the remainder is unexplained. This sample gives about 120,000 clones in total; 90% to 95% of them show up just once. 4.5% of the sample belongs to the ten largest clones. The time point label here, explained by the study, means: baseline before first vaccination. The sequencing here drew on peripheral blood, taken on day 0 of AZD1222 vaccination. Every receptor here comes from an adult in good health.

The chain employs TRBV18 and TRBJ1-1; D possibly corresponds to TRBD1 (5 bases). V was clipped by 2 bases and J by 1 base, with 8 bases between them. CDR3 length: 14 amino acids. Germline loops: CDR1 KGHSH, CDR2 LQKENI. CDR3 bases: TGTGCCAGCTCACCAGGGACCCGGAACACTGAAGCTTTCTTT. It translates to CASSPGTRNTEAFF.

The chain joins TRBV19 to TRBJ2-5; tentatively, D is TRBD1 or TRBD2 (7 bases each). This CDR3 has 12 amino acids. CDR1 is LNHDA, CDR2 SQIVND, per germline (reference sequence). The germline V and J ends were trimmed by 5 bases and 9 bases, with 13 bases remaining between them. In DNA, the CDR3 is TGTGCCAGTAGTGTGCAGGGGGGGGCCCAGTACTTC. Translated: CASSVQGGAQYF. Together with reference TRBV19 and TRBJ2-5, the CDR3 gives the full variable domain: DGGITQSPKYLFRKEGQNVTLSCEQNLNHDAMYWYRQDPGQGLRLIYYSQIVNDFQKGDIAEGYSVSREKKESFPLTVTSAQKNPTAFYLCASSVQGGAQYFGPGTRLLVL.

The V and J genes are TRBV5-1 and TRBJ2-7; 9 nucleotides align to TRBD1. This CDR3 has 14 amino acids. The J segment lost 1 base and the V segment lost 4 bases, leaving 3 bases of the junction unmatched. Germline lookup yields CDR1 SGHRS and CDR2 YFSETQ. For the CDR3, the DNA is TGCGCCAGCAGCATACAGGGGGCGTCCTACGAGCAGTACTTC. Residues: CASSIQGASYEQYF. Full variable domain (remainder filled in from reference TRBV5-1 and TRBJ2-7): KAGVTQTPRYLIKTRGQQVTLSCSPISGHRSVSWYQQTPGQGLQFLFEYFSETQRNKGNFPGRFSGRQFSNSRSEMNVSTLELGDSALYLCASSIQGASYEQYFGPGTRLTVT.

The rearrangement joins TRBV6-6 to TRBJ2-5, with D perhaps being TRBD1 or TRBD2 (5 bases each). Between the trimmed V and J ends, which lost 4 bases and 3 bases, there was a span of 15 bases. The germline gives CDR1 MNHNY, CDR2 SVGAGI (reference sequence). The CDR3 spans 15 residues. The CDR3 loop reads CASSSGRDPEETQYF. The CDR3 DNA follows: TGTGCCAGCAGTTCCGGTCGGGACCCGGAAGAGACCCAGTACTTC.

The CDR3 is CASIPGQAYSNQPQHF. CDR3 DNA: TGTGCCAGTATTCCGGGACAGGCCTATAGCAATCAGCCCCAGCATTTT. The gene calls are TRBV19 and TRBJ1-5, with 8 bases aligning to TRBD1. Per the germline V gene, CDR1 is LNHDA and CDR2 is SQIVND (reference sequence). The ends lost 7 bases at V and 0 bases at J; junction bases unmatched: 8. CDR3 length equals 16 residues.

The chain uses TRBV4-3 and TRBJ1-2, with TRBD1 matching 11 bases. This CDR3 spans 15 amino acids. The V segment lost 0 bases and the J segment 9 bases; nucleotides outside the gene matches: 6. The germline CDR1 and CDR2 sequences are LGHNA and YSLEER. The CDR3 coding sequence is TGCGCCAGCAGCCAAGATGGGACAGGGGGGATTAGCTACACCTTC. It translates to CASSQDGTGGISYTF.